This is a list of T cell receptor beta chains from one sample in a study of T-cell reconstitution after alpha-beta-depleted transplantation in children. TCRdb re-called the PCR reads through MiXCR, storing one row per CDR3 protein. The sample records about 830,000 distinct CDR3 sequences, about 15% being singletons. Specimen: PBMCs, mostly from graft donor cells, collected 360 days after TCRalphabeta/CD19-depleted stem cell transplant. All receptors derive from a male patient aged 10 to 17 who had a stem cell transplant for acute lymphoblastic leukemia, so the T cells may come from the graft donor. CDR3s include the opening cysteine and the closing phenylalanine or tryptophan. D genes are given only for firm matches. Clone size is not always given. Where it is, it says once, few, many or a class for expanded clones.

J gene: TRBJ2-3
V gene: TRBV20-1
clone size: NA
D gene: TRBD1
CDR3 protein: CSADPGQGEDTQYF
CDR3 DNA: TGCAGTGCTGATCCGGGACAGGGAGAAGATACGCAGTATTTT

J gene: TRBJ2-7
V gene: TRBV5-1
clone size: many
D gene: NA
CDR3 protein: CASSLSSGTTYEQYF
CDR3 DNA: TGCGCCAGCAGCTTGAGTAGCGGTACCACCTACGAGCAGTACTTC

J gene: TRBJ2-7
V gene: TRBV13
clone size: NA
D gene: TRBD2
CDR3 protein: CASSNLAGGDEQYF
CDR3 DNA: TGTGCCAGCAGCAACTTAGCGGGAGGGGACGAGCAGTACTTC

J gene: TRBJ2-3
V gene: TRBV15
clone size: NA
D gene: NA
CDR3 protein: CATSRGPGSTDTQYF
CDR3 DNA: TGTGCCACCAGCAGAGGGCCGGGAAGCACAGATACGCAGTATTTT

J gene: TRBJ2-7
V gene: TRBV29-1
clone size: NA
D gene: NA
CDR3 protein: CSVDNNRADSYEQYF
CDR3 DNA: TGCAGCGTGGATAACAACAGGGCCGACTCCTACGAGCAGTACTTC

J gene: TRBJ1-5
V gene: TRBV29-1
clone size: NA
D gene: TRBD1
CDR3 protein: CSVSQGATSQPQHF
CDR3 DNA: TGCAGCGTTAGTCAGGGGGCGACAAGTCAGCCCCAGCATTTT

J gene: TRBJ2-7
V gene: TRBV7-8
clone size: few
D gene: TRBD1
CDR3 protein: CASSLQTGEYEQYF
CDR3 DNA: TGTGCCAGCAGCTTACAAACAGGGGAATACGAGCAGTACTTC

J gene: TRBJ2-1
V gene: TRBV7-9
clone size: NA
D gene: NA
CDR3 protein: CASSLRGRSDYNEQFF
CDR3 DNA: TGTGCCAGCAGCTTGAGGGGAAGGTCGGATTACAATGAGCAGTTCTTC

J gene: TRBJ2-7
V gene: TRBV5-1
clone size: NA
D gene: NA
CDR3 protein: CASSSSWGLEVYEQYF
CDR3 DNA: TGCGCCAGCAGCTCATCTTGGGGACTTGAGGTTTACGAGCAGTACTTC

J gene: TRBJ2-7
V gene: TRBV29-1
clone size: NA
D gene: NA
CDR3 protein: CSVVADTVSYEQYF
CDR3 DNA: TGCAGCGTTGTTGCCGATACAGTCTCCTACGAGCAGTACTTC

J gene: TRBJ2-5
V gene: TRBV2
clone size: few
D gene: NA
CDR3 protein: CASCGRGRETQYF
CDR3 DNA: TGTGCCAGTTGCGGTCGGGGAAGAGAGACCCAGTACTTC

J gene: TRBJ2-7
V gene: TRBV4-1
clone size: many
D gene: TRBD1
CDR3 protein: CASSHDRGPYEQYF
CDR3 DNA: TGTGCCAGCAGCCATGACAGGGGGCCCTACGAGCAGTACTTC

J gene: TRBJ1-4
V gene: TRBV12-3/TRBV12-4
clone size: few
D gene: NA
CDR3 protein: CASSQRTAVNEKLFF
CDR3 DNA: TGTGCCAGCAGTCAGAGGACAGCGGTTAATGAAAAACTGTTTTTT

J gene: TRBJ1-1
V gene: TRBV7-9
clone size: NA
D gene: NA
CDR3 protein: CASSSTGLGTEAFF
CDR3 DNA: TGTGCCAGCAGCTCAACAGGACTGGGCACTGAAGCTTTCTTT

J gene: TRBJ2-2
V gene: TRBV19
clone size: once
D gene: TRBD2
CDR3 protein: CASSIDASGRWKNTGELFF
CDR3 DNA: TGTGCCAGTAGTATAGATGCTAGCGGGAGGTGGAAGAACACCGGGGAGCTGTTTTTT

J gene: TRBJ2-5
V gene: TRBV7-9
clone size: NA
D gene: TRBD1
CDR3 protein: CASSGQEQETQYF
CDR3 DNA: TGTGCCAGCAGCGGACAGGAGCAAGAGACCCAGTACTTC

J gene: TRBJ2-7
V gene: TRBV11-2
clone size: NA
D gene: NA
CDR3 protein: CASSFIGGLTYEQYF
CDR3 DNA: TGTGCCAGCAGCTTTATCGGGGGATTAACCTACGAGCAGTACTTC

J gene: TRBJ2-1
V gene: TRBV12-3/TRBV12-4
clone size: few
D gene: TRBD2
CDR3 protein: CASSLLAGGINNEQFF
CDR3 DNA: TGTGCCAGCAGTTTACTAGCGGGAGGGATAAACAATGAGCAGTTCTTC

J gene: TRBJ2-7
V gene: TRBV29-1
clone size: NA
D gene: NA
CDR3 protein: CSVEVDSTYEQYF
CDR3 DNA: TGCAGCGTTGAAGTGGACAGTACCTACGAGCAGTACTTC

J gene: TRBJ2-7
V gene: TRBV28
clone size: NA
D gene: NA
CDR3 protein: CASSARTAPYEQYF
CDR3 DNA: TGTGCCAGCAGTGCGCGGACAGCACCCTACGAGCAGTACTTC

J gene: TRBJ2-1
V gene: TRBV5-1
clone size: few
D gene: NA
CDR3 protein: CASSLVVGGTAFF
CDR3 DNA: TGCGCCAGCAGCTTGGTAGTGGGTGGAACTGCGTTCTTC

J gene: TRBJ1-1
V gene: TRBV20-1
clone size: few
D gene: NA
CDR3 protein: CSAYGGTEAFF
CDR3 DNA: TGCAGTGCTTACGGGGGAACTGAAGCTTTCTTT

J gene: TRBJ2-7
V gene: TRBV29-1
clone size: NA
D gene: TRBD2
CDR3 protein: CSVFSGYSYEQYF
CDR3 DNA: TGCAGCGTTTTTAGCGGGTATTCCTACGAGCAGTACTTC

J gene: TRBJ2-7
V gene: TRBV7-9
clone size: NA
D gene: TRBD1
CDR3 protein: CASSWGQGVVYEQYF
CDR3 DNA: TGTGCCAGCAGCTGGGGACAGGGGGTAGTTTACGAGCAGTACTTC

J gene: TRBJ1-4
V gene: TRBV7-9
clone size: NA
D gene: NA
CDR3 protein: CASSFRGDREKLFF
CDR3 DNA: TGTGCCAGCAGCTTCCGCGGGGATCGTGAAAAACTGTTTTTT

J gene: TRBJ2-2
V gene: TRBV7-6
clone size: few
D gene: TRBD2
CDR3 protein: CASSLISGRDTNTGELFF
CDR3 DNA: TGTGCCAGCAGCTTGATTAGCGGGAGGGACACTAACACCGGGGAGCTGTTTTTT

J gene: TRBJ2-7
V gene: TRBV20-1
clone size: NA
D gene: TRBD2
CDR3 protein: CSADGLAFYEQYF
CDR3 DNA: TGCAGTGCGGACGGACTAGCGTTCTACGAGCAGTACTTC

J gene: TRBJ2-7
V gene: TRBV19
clone size: many
D gene: NA
CDR3 protein: CASNLGPGTYEQYF
CDR3 DNA: TGTGCCAGTAACCTTGGACCGGGGACCTACGAGCAGTACTTC

J gene: TRBJ2-2
V gene: TRBV12-3/TRBV12-4
clone size: many
D gene: TRBD1
CDR3 protein: CASRTGLAGELFF
CDR3 DNA: TGTGCCAGCAGGACAGGGCTGGCTGGGGAGCTGTTTTTT

J gene: TRBJ1-5
V gene: TRBV24-1
clone size: NA
D gene: NA
CDR3 protein: CATSDWTVNEPQHF
CDR3 DNA: TGTGCCACCAGTGATTGGACAGTGAATGAGCCCCAGCATTTT

J gene: TRBJ2-3
V gene: TRBV12-3/TRBV12-4
clone size: NA
D gene: TRBD1
CDR3 protein: CASCSRGAGQGATDTQYF
CDR3 DNA: TGTGCCAGCTGTTCCAGGGGGGCAGGACAGGGCGCCACAGATACGCAGTATTTT

J gene: TRBJ2-5
V gene: TRBV12-3/TRBV12-4
clone size: many
D gene: NA
CDR3 protein: CASSLIGQETQYF
CDR3 DNA: TGTGCCAGCAGTTTGATAGGGCAAGAGACCCAGTACTTC

J gene: TRBJ2-7
V gene: TRBV5-1
clone size: few
D gene: TRBD1
CDR3 protein: CASSLRGLSSGGEQYF
CDR3 DNA: TGCGCCAGCAGCTTGAGGGGGCTTTCTTCGGGCGGAGAGCAGTACTTC

J gene: TRBJ2-3
V gene: TRBV5-1
clone size: NA
D gene: NA
CDR3 protein: CASSFQVNRARDTQYF
CDR3 DNA: TGCGCCAGCAGCTTTCAGGTGAACAGGGCGAGGGATACGCAGTATTTT

J gene: TRBJ2-3
V gene: TRBV9
clone size: few
D gene: TRBD1
CDR3 protein: CASSVVHAGQGTDTQYF
CDR3 DNA: TGTGCCAGCAGCGTAGTCCATGCGGGACAGGGCACAGATACGCAGTATTTT

J gene: TRBJ1-5
V gene: TRBV5-1
clone size: many
D gene: NA
CDR3 protein: CASSFTWGADQPQHF
CDR3 DNA: TGCGCCAGCAGCTTTACGTGGGGGGCCGATCAGCCCCAGCATTTT